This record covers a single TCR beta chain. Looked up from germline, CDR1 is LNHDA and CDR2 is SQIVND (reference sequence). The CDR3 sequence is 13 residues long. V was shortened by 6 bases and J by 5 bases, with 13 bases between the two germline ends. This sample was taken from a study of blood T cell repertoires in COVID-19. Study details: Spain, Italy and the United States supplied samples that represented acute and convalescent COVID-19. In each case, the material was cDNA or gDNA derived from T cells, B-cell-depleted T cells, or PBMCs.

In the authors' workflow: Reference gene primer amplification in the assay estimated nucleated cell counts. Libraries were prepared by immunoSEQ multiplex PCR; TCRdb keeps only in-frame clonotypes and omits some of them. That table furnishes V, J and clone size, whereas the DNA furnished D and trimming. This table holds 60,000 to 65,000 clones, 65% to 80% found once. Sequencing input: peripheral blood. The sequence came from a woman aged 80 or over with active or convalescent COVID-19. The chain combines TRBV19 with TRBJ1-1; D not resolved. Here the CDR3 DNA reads TGTGCCAGTAGCTCCACTGGGGAGACTGAAGCTTTCTTT. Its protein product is CASSSTGETEAFF. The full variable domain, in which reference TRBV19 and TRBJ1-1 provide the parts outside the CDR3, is DGGITQSPKYLFRKEGQNVTLSCEQNLNHDAMYWYRQDPGQGLRLIYYSQIVNDFQKGDIAEGYSVSREKKESFPLTVTSAQKNPTAFYLCASSSTGETEAFFGQGTRLTVV.